This is a list of T cell receptor beta chains from one sample in a study of T cell repertoires in cytomegalovirus infection. These receptors are not linked to any known antigen. TCRdb called the reads again in MiXCR, with one record for every CDR3 protein. Seen here are under 450,000 distinct CDR3 sequences, roughly 34% observed once, and the top ten hold 13%. The sequences come from cultured PBMCs, collected from culture after CMV antigen stimulation. All receptors derive from a human donor in good health (CMV status not recorded). Some clones in this sample may be carry-over from other donors' samples. Each CDR3 is given with its conserved first and last residue. D genes are given only for firm matches. Only some rows state a clone size, as once, few, many or a class for expanded clones.

TGTGCCACCCAACGACAGGGGGCTCACTATGGCTACACCTTC CATQRQGAHYGYTF TRBV19 . TRBJ1-2 TRBD1
TGTGCCAGCAGTTGGGACAGGGTGCCGCATTCACCCCTCCACTTT CASSWDRVPHSPLHF TRBV12-3/TRBV12-4 many TRBJ1-6 TRBD1
TGTGCCAGCAGCCCGAAAACTCGGGATGAGCAGTTCTTC CASSPKTRDEQFF TRBV7-9 few TRBJ2-1 .
TGTGCCAGCAGCTTAGGGGCGGGAGGGCCTGGCGAGCAGTACTTC CASSLGAGGPGEQYF TRBV11-2 . TRBJ2-7 TRBD2
TGTGCCAGCAGCTTAAAAGCGGTGTTGGCCGGGGAGCTGTTTTTT CASSLKAVLAGELFF TRBV7-2 . TRBJ2-2 .
TGTGCCAGCAGCCCCACCATCAGCGCGAACACCGGGGAGCTGTTTTTT CASSPTISANTGELFF TRBV7-2 few TRBJ2-2 .
TGTGCCACCCTAGGAAACACTGAAGCTTTCTTT CATLGNTEAFF TRBV7-8 many TRBJ1-1 .
TGTGCCAGTAGTGCAAGCGGGAGGGCCGGTGGGGCCAACGTCCTGACTTTC CASSASGRAGGANVLTF TRBV19 medium-sized TRBJ2-6 TRBD2
TGTGCCAGCAGTTACGTCGGGGGTACCCAAGAGACCCAGTACTTC CASSYVGGTQETQYF TRBV6-5 . TRBJ2-5 .
TGTGCCAGCAGCCCTCCGGGGGGCCCAGATACGCAGTATTTT CASSPPGGPDTQYF TRBV7-3 . TRBJ2-3 .
TGCGCCAGCAGGCCACAGCACATGAACACTGAAGCTTTCTTT CASRPQHMNTEAFF TRBV5-1 . TRBJ1-1 .
TGTGCCAGCTCGGAGCTGGGGGCAGTCGACGGCGGCTACACCTTC CASSELGAVDGGYTF TRBV2 few TRBJ1-2 .
TGTGCCAGCTCATCGTACAGGGGCCCCGGGCAGGAGACCCAGTACTTC CASSSYRGPGQETQYF TRBV18 few TRBJ2-5 TRBD1
TGTGCCAGTTCCAAGGGAGCCACAGGGGCATATGGCTACACCTTC CASSKGATGAYGYTF TRBV19 few TRBJ1-2 TRBD1
TGTGCCAGCGGGGAGGGGGGCCCGAACACTGAAGCTTTCTTT CASGEGGPNTEAFF TRBV6-5 few TRBJ1-1 .
TGTGCCAGCAGCCGCGGGAGGGCGAACACCGGGGAGCTGTTTTTT CASSRGRANTGELFF TRBV3-1 few TRBJ2-2 TRBD2
TGTGCCAGCAGCTTAAGGGACGGGAGAGAGACCCAGTACTTC CASSLRDGRETQYF TRBV7-6 . TRBJ2-5 .
TGTGCCAGCAGTGAAACGGCGAGAAACTATGGCTACACCTTC CASSETARNYGYTF TRBV6-1 many TRBJ1-2 .
TGTGCCAGCAGCGTAGATTTCAGGGGGCATCAGCCCCAGCATTTT CASSVDFRGHQPQHF TRBV9 . TRBJ1-5 TRBD1
TGTGCCAGCAGTTACTCGACTGAGACCCAGTACTTC CASSYSTETQYF TRBV6-6 . TRBJ2-5 .
TGTGCCAGCAGTTGGGCGCCGGGGAGAACTGAAGCTTTCTTT CASSWAPGRTEAFF TRBV6-2/TRBV6-3 . TRBJ1-1 .
TGTGCCAGCAGTCTTTCCGGGACAGGGTCGTTAGAGACCCAGTACTTC CASSLSGTGSLETQYF TRBV11-2 . TRBJ2-5 TRBD1
TGTGCCAGCAGCCGAGAACAGGGAGCTGAAGCTTTCTTT CASSREQGAEAFF TRBV7-2 many TRBJ1-1 .
TGTGCCAGCGCAGATGGGGGGGAATCAGATACGCAGTATTTT CASADGGESDTQYF TRBV19 few TRBJ2-3 TRBD2
TGTGCCAGCAGTCGAAAACAGGGTACTGAAGCTTTCTTT CASSRKQGTEAFF TRBV6-6 once TRBJ1-1 .
TGTGCCAGCAGCTTAGATGTAGTAGCGGGCACCTACAATGAGCAGTTCTTC CASSLDVVAGTYNEQFF TRBV7-2 . TRBJ2-1 TRBD2
TGTGCCAGCAGCCCCCCAGCTTTGGAGACCCAGTACTTC CASSPPALETQYF TRBV28 few TRBJ2-5 .
TGTGCCAGCAGCTTAGCTCCGTGGTTGACCACGCGGGAGCTATGGGAGCAGTTCTTC CASSLAPWLTTRELWEQFF TRBV7-8 few TRBJ2-1 TRBD2
TGTGCCAGCAGCTTAGCCCAGGTCTTGAACACCGGGGAGCTGTTTTTT CASSLAQVLNTGELFF TRBV7-8 . TRBJ2-2 .
TGTGCCACCTACTACCAAGATACGCAGTATTTT CATYYQDTQYF TRBV12-3/TRBV12-4 few TRBJ2-3 .
TGTGCCACCATAGCGGGAGCGTCAGATACGCAGTATTTT CATIAGASDTQYF TRBV6-2/TRBV6-3 . TRBJ2-3 TRBD2
TGTGCCAGCAGTTCCCGTCCCCCTTGGAGAGGGAGTTTGTACGAGCAGTACTTC CASSSRPPWRGSLYEQYF TRBV6-1 . TRBJ2-7 .
TGTGCCAGCAGCACCGCGGGACTAGCTAGCAATGAGCAGTTCTTC CASSTAGLASNEQFF TRBV5-4 few TRBJ2-1 TRBD2
TGTGCCAGCAGGTTTAATTCTGGGGGTGGCTACACCTTC CASRFNSGGGYTF TRBV28 . TRBJ1-2 .
TGTGCCAGCAGCCAAGATCGGCGGGAGGGGACAGATACGCAGTATTTT CASSQDRREGTDTQYF TRBV14 . TRBJ2-3 TRBD2
TGTGCCAGCAGCTTAGCTCTAGGGAACTCCTACAATGAGCAGTTCTTC CASSLALGNSYNEQFF TRBV7-9 few TRBJ2-1 .
TGTGCCAGCTCACCCCGGACAGGGGAAGGCTACGAGCAGTACTTC CASSPRTGEGYEQYF TRBV18 . TRBJ2-7 TRBD1
TGTGCCAGCAGACCAACAGGCTTAGGAACCCAGTACTTC CASRPTGLGTQYF TRBV14 few TRBJ2-5 .
TGTGCCAGCAGTTTTGGGACAGGTTCCCCTGAAGCTTTCTTT CASSFGTGSPEAFF TRBV12-3/TRBV12-4 once TRBJ1-1 TRBD1
TGTGCCATCAGTGAGTCGGGGGGGGACAGGGACTACAATGAGCAGTTCTTC CAISESGGDRDYNEQFF TRBV10-3 few TRBJ2-1 TRBD1
TGTGCCAGCAGCGGAACAGGGGAAGAGCAGTACTTC CASSGTGEEQYF TRBV12-3/TRBV12-4 . TRBJ2-7 TRBD1
TGCAGTGCTAGAGCGGGGACAGGCAACTATGGCTACACCTTC CSARAGTGNYGYTF TRBV20-1 . TRBJ1-2 TRBD1
TGTGCCAGCAGCACGATAGAACGGCCCCAGCATTTT CASSTIERPQHF TRBV7-9 few TRBJ1-5 .
TGTGCCAGCAGCTTAAGGGGCCAGCGGGAAAACACCGGGGAGCTGTTTTTT CASSLRGQRENTGELFF TRBV11-2 . TRBJ2-2 TRBD2
TGTGCCAGCAGCGTAACAGGGGGCGAGGTTGGCTACACCTTC CASSVTGGEVGYTF TRBV7-2 many TRBJ1-2 TRBD1
TGCGCCAGCAGCCAACTTGTGAACGGGGAGCAGTTCTTC CASSQLVNGEQFF TRBV4-3 . TRBJ2-1 .
TGTGCCAGCAGCTTAAAGGGGACTAGCGGGACCTTCTCCTACAATGAGCAGTTCTTC CASSLKGTSGTFSYNEQFF TRBV7-3 . TRBJ2-1 TRBD2
TGTGCCAGTAGTATGGGAGGGGGGGTTGAAGCTTTCTTT CASSMGGGVEAFF TRBV19 many TRBJ1-1 .
TGTGCCAGTAGCCTGACAGGGACCAACTTCGGGCCCCAGCATTTT CASSLTGTNFGPQHF TRBV19 many TRBJ1-5 TRBD1
TGTGCCACCAGTGACATCAAGGGGCTGCGGCAGTTCTTC CATSDIKGLRQFF TRBV24-1 once TRBJ2-1 .
TGTGCCAGCAGTGCTCTTCGGACAGGGTTAAACAATCAGCCCCAGCATTTT CASSALRTGLNNQPQHF TRBV6-8 . TRBJ1-5 TRBD1
TGTGCCAGCAGTGAACAGGACCGGCTCTCTGGAAACACCATATATTTT CASSEQDRLSGNTIYF TRBV6-1 many TRBJ1-3 .
TGTGCCAGCAGCTCCTCCGGGATTGAAGCTTTCTTT CASSSSGIEAFF TRBV11-2 few TRBJ1-1 .
TGCAGTGCTACTTCAGGCTTCCACTCTGGAAACACCATATATTTT CSATSGFHSGNTIYF TRBV20-1 . TRBJ1-3 .
TGCGCCAGCAGCCCCGGACAAGGGAGGAGCGAGCAGTACTTC CASSPGQGRSEQYF TRBV5-1 few TRBJ2-7 .